This TCR beta chain originates from a study of Ad26.COV2.S vaccination and SARS-CoV-2 variants. Across the study: Administration of Ad26.COV2.S was intramuscular, either once or twice 56 days apart. Whole-study findings and limits: Placebo recipients had lower spike-specific TCR breadth than vaccine recipients.

Treatment defined: some 20 received Ad26.COV2.S at low or high dose, single or two shots; roughly five received placebo; per-sample allocation not given. Collection of samples fell on day 63 after the first vaccine or placebo injection. The individual, an adult aged 18-55 years, was a donor in Boston. Per germline, CDR1 MNHNS and CDR2 SASEGT. The length of the CDR3 is 13 residues. A remark on this clone: Its antigen remains unidentified. One end of the junction does not line up with germline, which may come from a read error.

The assay was immunoSEQ multiplex PCR, and TCRdb's table has in-frame clones only and misses some. The data contain about 420,000 clones, around 87% of them singletons. The TCR originated in a person aged 18-60 years who received the Ad26.COV2.S COVID-19 vaccine or a placebo. V and J are TRBV6-1 and TRBJ2-7, with 10 nucleotides matching TRBD1. Here the sequenced sample was peripheral blood, taken in a trial of Ad26.COV2.S vaccine versus placebo. CDR3 in DNA: TGTGCCAGCGGTGACAGGGGGCTCTACGAGCAGTACTTC. This encodes CASGDRGLYEQYF.